Below, one T cell receptor (beta chain) is given with its context. The CDR3 contains 15 residues. The germline CDR1 and CDR2 sequences are LGHNA and YSLEER. V was trimmed by 1 base and J by 2 bases, leaving 9 bases between them. The data belong to a study of blood T cell repertoires in COVID-19. Study-level information: The study drew acute and convalescent COVID-19 samples from the United States, Italy and Spain.

Per the original data handling: Amplification of reference gene primers was used by the study to estimate nucleated cell counts. Some clones are missing from TCRdb's copy, which holds only in-frame ones; the method was immunoSEQ multiplex PCR. Clonal size and the V and J genes are those of that table, whereas D and trimming came from the DNA. The table includes roughly 520,000 clones, 70% to 90% detected once. Ages ranged from roughly 18 to 100 years, with residence in about 24 US areas. Participant-given clinical history determined each cohort assignment. The material sequenced was PBMCs or T cells enriched from blood (not recorded which). The chain carries TRBV4-3 and TRBJ1-5, with D hard to call. This clonotype was obtained from a woman aged 40 to 50 who had recovered from COVID-19. This CDR3 reads CASSQVVRGNQPQHF. The CDR3 region has the DNA TGCGCCAGCAGCCAAGTAGTCCGGGGCAATCAGCCCCAGCATTTT.